The 15 T cell receptor beta chains reported below all come from one sample, sequenced in a study of blood T cell repertoires in COVID-19. Profiling relied on immunoSEQ multiplex PCR, and the TCRdb table lists in-frame clones only, not all of them. In the table there are around 200,000 clones, roughly 90% of which are singletons. Sequences were obtained from peripheral blood. These receptor sequences come from a man aged 18 to 30 with active or convalescent COVID-19.

This clone was counted a single time. The rearrangement links TRBV4-1 to TRBJ1-6; 8 bases line up with TRBD1. Germline V gene lookup returns CDR1 MGHRA and CDR2 YSYEKL. The V gene end was trimmed by 0 bases and the J gene end by 3 bases; junction bases not matched to a gene: 4. This CDR3 has 17 amino acids. Here the CDR3 reads CASSQDQGAIYNSPLHF. CDR3 nucleotides: TGCGCCAGCAGCCAAGATCAGGGGGCGATCTATAATTCACCCCTCCACTTT.

This chain connects TRBV7-9 to TRBJ2-7; a weak D match, TRBD2 (5 bases). Germline V gives CDR1 SEHNR, CDR2 FQNEAQ (reference sequence). Trimming took off 3 bases at V and 0 bases at J, with 12 bases between the two ends. The CDR3 loop spans 15 amino acids. CDR3 region: CASSFEGRGSYEQYF. In DNA, the CDR3 is TGTGCCAGCAGCTTCGAGGGCAGAGGCTCCTACGAGCAGTACTTC.

The rearrangement joins TRBV4-1 to TRBJ2-7, with 8 bases aligning to TRBD2. The germline gives CDR1 MGHRA, CDR2 YSYEKL. The CDR3 loop spans 16 amino acids. V lost 3 bases, J lost 4 bases, and 11 bases stayed unmatched. CDR3 in amino acids: CASSQSPGLGHYEQYF. The CDR3 coding sequence is TGCGCCAGCAGCCAGAGCCCGGGACTAGGTCATTACGAGCAGTACTTC.

The V gene is TRBV6-6, the J gene TRBJ2-7; the match to TRBD2 covers 8 bases. The V and J ends lost 5 bases and 3 bases, in that order; junction bases with no gene match: 18. This CDR3 is 18 amino acids long. Germline V lookup: CDR1 MNHNY, CDR2 SVGAGI (reference sequence). This CDR3 reads CASSLIAGTTLGLYEQYF. Written as DNA, the CDR3 is TGTGCCAGCAGTCTCATAGCGGGAACCACTTTGGGGCTCTACGAGCAGTACTTC.

This chain uses TRBV7-9 with TRBJ2-7; TRBD1 aligns across 10 bases. The CDR3 is 14 amino acids. Germline trimming cut 4 bases from V and 2 bases from J; bases unmatched to any gene: 2. CDR1 is SEHNR, CDR2 FQNEAQ, per germline (reference sequence). The CDR3 DNA follows: TGTGCCAGCAGCTGGGGGACAGGGGCCTACGAGCAGTACTTC. It codes for CASSWGTGAYEQYF.

This chain uses TRBV7-6 with TRBJ2-3; TRBD2 might be the D (6 bases). The CDR3 extends over 13 amino acids. Trimming cost V 8 bases and J 2 bases, with 11 bases left between them. Per germline, CDR1 SGHVS and CDR2 FNYEAQ. CDR3 loop: CASAAGNTDTQYF. CDR3 DNA: TGTGCCAGCGCTGCGGGGAACACAGATACGCAGTATTTT. The whole variable domain, remainder taken from reference TRBV7-6 and TRBJ2-3, is GAGVSQSPRYKVTKRGQDVALRCDPISGHVSLYWYRQALGQGPEFLTYFNYEAQQDKSGLPNDRFSAERPEGSISTLTIQRTEQRDSAMYRCASAAGNTDTQYFGPGTRLTVL.

The chain employs TRBV6-5 and TRBJ1-6; no clear D gene. CDR3 size: 14 residues. Between the trimmed V and J ends, which lost 5 bases and 2 bases, there was a span of 7 bases. Germline CDR1 MNHEY, CDR2 SVGAGI. In nucleotides, the CDR3 is TGTGCCAGCAGTCTCGGGACCTATAATTCACCCCTCCACTTT. Translation: CASSLGTYNSPLHF.

The rearrangement uses TRBV5-4 and TRBJ2-5, with 13 bases aligning to TRBD2. V lost 4 bases, J lost 9 bases, and 9 bases stayed unmatched. This CDR3 has 15 residues. The germline V gene encodes CDR1 SGHNT and CDR2 YYREEE (reference sequence). The CDR3 loop reads CASSMTSGRMGAQYF. CDR3 in DNA: TGTGCCAGCAGCATGACTAGCGGGAGGATGGGGGCCCAGTACTTC.

The chain links TRBV7-9 to TRBJ2-7, with TRBD2 as a possible D gene (6 bases). Trimming removed 3 bases at V and 4 bases at J, with 13 bases between. Germline lookup yields CDR1 SEHNR and CDR2 FQNEAQ (reference sequence). The CDR3 has 14 amino acids. CDR3 sequence (DNA): TGTGCCAGCAGCTTGGGACTTTACGCGTACGAGCAGTACTTC. This gives the protein CASSLGLYAYEQYF.

This sequence joins TRBV5-1 and TRBJ1-2, with a possible D match to TRBD1 (5 bases). The V and J ends lost 3 bases and 2 bases respectively, with 17 bases between them. The length of the CDR3 is 16 residues. Germline V gene lookup returns CDR1 SGHRS and CDR2 YFSETQ. The CDR3 DNA reads as TGCGCCAGCAGCTCCTCCACCGGGACTGTGAACTATGGCTACACCTTC. It is translated as CASSSSTGTVNYGYTF.

The chain combines TRBV12-3 or TRBV12-4 with TRBJ1-1; D gene unclear. V lost 0 bases and J lost 4, with 3 bases in between. The length of the CDR3 is 12 residues. The CDR3 loop is CASSLAATEAFF. CDR3 coding DNA: TGTGCCAGCAGTTTAGCAGCCACTGAAGCTTTCTTT.

The rearrangement joins TRBV4-1 to TRBJ2-6; D remains unclear. This CDR3 comprises 16 residues. Germline V gives CDR1 MGHRA, CDR2 YSYEKL. Between the trimmed V and J ends, which lost 1 base and 3 bases, there was a span of 10 bases. As DNA, the CDR3 is TGCGCCAGCAGCCAAGCCGGGTTTGGTGGGGCCAACGTCCTGACTTTC. As protein: CASSQAGFGGANVLTF.

The V gene is TRBV5-1, the J gene TRBJ2-5, with D perhaps matching TRBD1 (5 bases). Germline V lookup: CDR1 SGHRS, CDR2 YFSETQ. The CDR3 loop spans 14 amino acids. V lost 0 bases, J lost 4 bases, and 10 bases lay in between. For the CDR3, the DNA is TGCGCCAGCAGCTTGGTCTCAGGGCGAGAGACCCAGTACTTC. The encoded protein is CASSLVSGRETQYF.

The chain carries TRBV10-3 and TRBJ2-7, with 12 bases matching TRBD2. Germline CDR1 reads ENHRY; CDR2 reads SYGVKD. The CDR3 length is 13 residues. J was trimmed by 6 bases and V by 11 bases; bases with no gene match: 8. The CDR3 region has the DNA TGTGCCTCTAGCGGGAGGGTTGGCTTCGAGCAGTACTTC. It yields the protein CASSGRVGFEQYF.

This clone appeared a single time. The gene calls are TRBV19 and TRBJ1-5; D perhaps matches TRBD1 (6 bases). Germline CDR1 and CDR2: LNHDA and SQIVND (reference sequence). This CDR3 is 14 amino acids long. Between the trimmed V and J ends, which lost 3 bases and 7 bases, there was a span of 13 bases. Here the CDR3 reads CASSIGTTEQPQHF. As DNA, the CDR3 is TGTGCCAGTAGTATCGGGACAACAGAACAGCCCCAGCATTTT.